The T cell receptor (beta chain) under discussion was sequenced for a study of blood T cell repertoires in COVID-19. Study details: Sites in the United States, Italy and Spain provided acute and convalescent COVID-19 samples. PBMCs, B-cell-depleted T cells, or T cells were the source of the cDNA or gDNA that made up the material.

Authors' analysis steps: The assay estimated nucleated cells by amplifying reference gene primers. Repertoires were generated with immunoSEQ multiplex PCR, while TCRdb's copy carries only in-frame clones and drops some. That table furnishes V, J and clone size, whereas the DNA furnished D and trimming. The sample records fewer than 350,000 clones, around nine tenths being singletons. Germline V gene sequence: CDR1 MNHEY, CDR2 SVGAGI. This CDR3 has 13 residues. With V trimmed by 4 bases and J by 9 bases, 6 bases remained unmatched. This sequence joins TRBV6-5 and TRBJ2-4; 7 bases match TRBD1. This sequence was found in a middle-aged man with active or convalescent COVID-19. Sample: peripheral blood. The CDR3 DNA is TGTGCCAGCAGTTCTAGGGGGCTCGTCATTCAGTACTTC. It encodes CASSSRGLVIQYF.